The rows below give T cell receptor beta chains drawn from one sample of a study of blood T cell repertoires in COVID-19. The repertoire was sequenced with immunoSEQ multiplex PCR; TCRdb's copy has only in-frame clones and lacks some. Of about 50,000 clones in the sample, 90% to 95% were seen once. Sequencing was done on a sample of peripheral blood. These receptors were collected from a human donor in a cohort sampled during active COVID-19. Both conserved end residues are part of each CDR3. The D gene is left open where the match is weak. Rows may omit the clone size; those that give it use once, few, many or a size class.

CDR3 protein: CAISLGLAETDTQYF
CDR3 DNA: TGTGCCATCAGTCTGGGACTAGCGGAGACAGATACGCAGTATTTT
V gene: TRBV10-3
clone size: .
CDR3 length: 15
D gene: TRBD2
J gene: TRBJ2-3

CDR3 protein: CASSYGAGGATGELFF
CDR3 DNA: TGTGCCAGCAGTTACGGGGCGGGGGGGGCTACCGGGGAGCTGTTTTTT
V gene: TRBV6-5
clone size: .
CDR3 length: 16
D gene: TRBD2
J gene: TRBJ2-2

CDR3 protein: CASSFGQGGNTIYF
CDR3 DNA: TGTGCCAGCAGCTTCGGCCAGGGAGGAAACACCATATATTTT
V gene: TRBV7-9
clone size: .
CDR3 length: 14
D gene: .
J gene: TRBJ1-3

CDR3 protein: CASSLVGGSATNEKLFF
CDR3 DNA: TGCGCCAGCAGCTTGGTCGGGGGATCGGCAACTAATGAAAAACTGTTTTTT
V gene: TRBV5-1
clone size: once
CDR3 length: 17
D gene: .
J gene: TRBJ1-4

CDR3 protein: CASSLVRGAGELFF
CDR3 DNA: TGTGCCAGCAGCTTAGTTCGCGGAGCCGGGGAGCTGTTTTTT
V gene: TRBV7-9
clone size: .
CDR3 length: 14
D gene: .
J gene: TRBJ2-2

CDR3 protein: CASSRGLAGGRSYNEQFF
CDR3 DNA: TGCGCCAGCAGCCGAGGACTAGCGGGGGGGAGGTCCTACAATGAGCAGTTCTTC
V gene: TRBV5-1
clone size: .
CDR3 length: 18
D gene: TRBD2
J gene: TRBJ2-1

CDR3 protein: CASSAQGEKLFF
CDR3 DNA: TGTGCCAGCAGCGCACAGGGCGAGAAACTGTTTTTT
V gene: TRBV3-1/TRBV3-2
clone size: .
CDR3 length: 12
D gene: .
J gene: TRBJ1-4

CDR3 protein: CASSGSWGDSPLHF
CDR3 DNA: TGTGCCAGCAGCGGCAGCTGGGGGGATTCACCCCTCCACTTT
V gene: TRBV9
clone size: .
CDR3 length: 14
D gene: .
J gene: TRBJ1-6

CDR3 protein: CASSPNSGSRTGELFF
CDR3 DNA: TGTGCCAGCTCACCAAATAGCGGGAGTCGTACCGGGGAGCTGTTTTTT
V gene: TRBV18
clone size: .
CDR3 length: 16
D gene: TRBD2
J gene: TRBJ2-2

CDR3 protein: CASTKGRAMTYNEQFF
CDR3 DNA: TGTGCCAGCACCAAGGGGCGAGCCATGACCTACAATGAGCAGTTCTTC
V gene: TRBV28
clone size: once
CDR3 length: 16
D gene: .
J gene: TRBJ2-1

CDR3 protein: CASSLDTYQPQHF
CDR3 DNA: TGTGCCAGCAGCCTCGACACGTATCAGCCCCAGCATTTT
V gene: TRBV4-2
clone size: .
CDR3 length: 13
D gene: .
J gene: TRBJ1-5

CDR3 protein: CSAEQGIVSEQFF
CDR3 DNA: TGCAGCGCAGAACAGGGAATCGTATCTGAGCAGTTCTTC
V gene: TRBV29-1
clone size: .
CDR3 length: 13
D gene: .
J gene: TRBJ2-1

CDR3 protein: CASRTGEAFF
CDR3 DNA: TGTGCCAGCAGGACGGGAGAAGCTTTCTTT
V gene: TRBV12-3/TRBV12-4
clone size: .
CDR3 length: 10
D gene: .
J gene: TRBJ1-1

CDR3 protein: CASSYTDYGYTF
CDR3 DNA: TGTGCCAGCAGTTACACGGACTATGGCTACACCTTC
V gene: TRBV6-2/TRBV6-3
clone size: .
CDR3 length: 12
D gene: .
J gene: TRBJ1-2

CDR3 protein: CASSHLFQVNTEAFF
CDR3 DNA: TGCGCCAGCAGCCATCTTTTTCAGGTGAACACTGAAGCTTTCTTT
V gene: TRBV4-1
clone size: .
CDR3 length: 15
D gene: .
J gene: TRBJ1-1

CDR3 protein: CSVDRTNTYNEQFF
CDR3 DNA: TGCAGCGTTGACAGGACTAACACCTACAATGAGCAGTTCTTC
V gene: TRBV29-1
clone size: .
CDR3 length: 14
D gene: .
J gene: TRBJ2-1

CDR3 protein: CASTPTGRSPLHF
CDR3 DNA: TGTGCCAGCACCCCCACAGGTCGGTCACCCCTCCACTTT
V gene: TRBV6-2/TRBV6-3
clone size: .
CDR3 length: 13
D gene: .
J gene: TRBJ1-6

CDR3 protein: CASSQSFDRGFLETQYF
CDR3 DNA: TGTGCCAGCAGCCAATCCTTCGACAGGGGGTTTCTAGAGACCCAGTACTTC
V gene: TRBV6-2/TRBV6-3
clone size: once
CDR3 length: 17
D gene: TRBD1
J gene: TRBJ2-5

CDR3 protein: CASTGDRGTDTQYF
CDR3 DNA: TGTGCCAGCACCGGGGACAGGGGGACAGATACGCAGTATTTT
V gene: TRBV5-4
clone size: .
CDR3 length: 14
D gene: TRBD1
J gene: TRBJ2-3

CDR3 protein: CASSFRKGATYNSPLHF
CDR3 DNA: TGTGCCAGCAGCTTTAGAAAGGGGGCGACCTATAATTCACCCCTCCACTTT
V gene: TRBV5-8
clone size: once
CDR3 length: 17
D gene: TRBD1
J gene: TRBJ1-6

CDR3 protein: CASSPPSATYNEQFF
CDR3 DNA: TGTGCCAGCAGTCCCCCTAGCGCCACTTACAATGAGCAGTTCTTC
V gene: TRBV27
clone size: .
CDR3 length: 15
D gene: .
J gene: TRBJ2-1

CDR3 protein: CASTLTGGTETQYF
CDR3 DNA: TGTGCCAGCACCCTGACAGGGGGAACGGAGACCCAGTACTTC
V gene: TRBV6-4
clone size: once
CDR3 length: 14
D gene: TRBD1
J gene: TRBJ2-5

CDR3 protein: CASSYTENTEAFF
CDR3 DNA: TGTGCCAGCAGTTACACAGAGAACACTGAAGCTTTCTTT
V gene: TRBV6-2/TRBV6-3
clone size: .
CDR3 length: 13
D gene: .
J gene: TRBJ1-1

CDR3 protein: CASSRINEKLFF
CDR3 DNA: TGTGCCAGCAGCCGTATCAATGAAAAACTGTTTTTT
V gene: TRBV11-2
clone size: .
CDR3 length: 12
D gene: .
J gene: TRBJ1-4

CDR3 protein: CASSHLAGDAGELFF
CDR3 DNA: TGTGCCAGCAGCCATCTAGCGGGAGATGCCGGGGAGCTGTTTTTT
V gene: TRBV28
clone size: .
CDR3 length: 15
D gene: TRBD2
J gene: TRBJ2-2

CDR3 protein: CASSRGASTYEQYF
CDR3 DNA: TGTGCCAGCTCGCGGGGGGCATCGACCTACGAGCAGTACTTC
V gene: TRBV18
clone size: .
CDR3 length: 14
D gene: TRBD2
J gene: TRBJ2-7

CDR3 protein: CATPGKKLFF
CDR3 DNA: TGTGCCACCCCGGGAAAAAAACTGTTTTTT
V gene: TRBV15
clone size: .
CDR3 length: 10
D gene: .
J gene: TRBJ1-4

CDR3 protein: CASRGTSGSADTQYF
CDR3 DNA: TGTGCCAGCAGGGGGACTAGCGGGAGCGCAGATACGCAGTATTTT
V gene: TRBV3-1/TRBV3-2
clone size: once
CDR3 length: 15
D gene: TRBD2
J gene: TRBJ2-3

CDR3 protein: CASSANWGPGETQYF
CDR3 DNA: TGTGCCAGCTCCGCAAATTGGGGGCCGGGGGAGACCCAGTACTTC
V gene: TRBV18
clone size: .
CDR3 length: 15
D gene: .
J gene: TRBJ2-5

CDR3 protein: CASNPGVDEKLFF
CDR3 DNA: TGTGCCAGCAATCCAGGGGTCGACGAAAAACTGTTTTTT
V gene: TRBV12-3/TRBV12-4
clone size: .
CDR3 length: 13
D gene: .
J gene: TRBJ1-4

CDR3 protein: CASGVSEGQRGGYTF
CDR3 DNA: TGTGCCAGCGGGGTCTCCGAGGGCCAAAGAGGGGGCTACACCTTC
V gene: TRBV7-9
clone size: once
CDR3 length: 15
D gene: .
J gene: TRBJ1-2

CDR3 protein: CASSPSTGGIGELFF
CDR3 DNA: TGCGCCAGCAGCCCATCGACAGGGGGAATAGGAGAACTGTTTTTT
V gene: TRBV5-1
clone size: .
CDR3 length: 15
D gene: TRBD1
J gene: TRBJ1-4

CDR3 protein: CATSRSGQGAYTIYF
CDR3 DNA: TGTGCCACCAGCAGAAGTGGACAGGGGGCATACACCATATATTTT
V gene: TRBV15
clone size: .
CDR3 length: 15
D gene: TRBD1
J gene: TRBJ1-3

CDR3 protein: CAISGQGGDTEAFF
CDR3 DNA: TGTGCCATCAGTGGTCAGGGGGGTGACACTGAAGCTTTCTTT
V gene: TRBV10-3
clone size: .
CDR3 length: 14
D gene: TRBD1
J gene: TRBJ1-1

CDR3 protein: CASSADREESYNSPLHF
CDR3 DNA: TGTGCCAGCAGCGCGGATCGCGAAGAGTCCTATAATTCACCCCTCCACTTT
V gene: TRBV5-6
clone size: .
CDR3 length: 17
D gene: .
J gene: TRBJ1-6

CDR3 protein: CASSLLGETQYF
CDR3 DNA: TGTGCCAGCAGCCTACTAGGGGAGACCCAGTACTTC
V gene: TRBV7-9
clone size: .
CDR3 length: 12
D gene: .
J gene: TRBJ2-5

CDR3 protein: CAISTAETQYF
CDR3 DNA: TGTGCCATTAGCACCGCGGAGACCCAGTACTTC
V gene: TRBV15
clone size: .
CDR3 length: 11
D gene: .
J gene: TRBJ2-5

CDR3 protein: CASHSRGESNEQFF
CDR3 DNA: TGTGCCAGCCACTCCAGGGGTGAGTCCAATGAGCAGTTCTTC
V gene: TRBV5-6
clone size: .
CDR3 length: 14
D gene: .
J gene: TRBJ2-1

CDR3 protein: CASSLMEGSGEKLFF
CDR3 DNA: TGTGCCAGCAGCCTAATGGAGGGTTCAGGTGAAAAACTGTTTTTT
V gene: TRBV3-1/TRBV3-2
clone size: .
CDR3 length: 15
D gene: .
J gene: TRBJ1-4

CDR3 protein: CASSFSRRRATEAFF
CDR3 DNA: TGTGCCAGCAGTTTTTCCCGCAGGCGGGCCACTGAAGCTTTCTTT
V gene: TRBV28
clone size: .
CDR3 length: 15
D gene: .
J gene: TRBJ1-1

CDR3 protein: CASSLIVRAGTYEQYF
CDR3 DNA: TGTGCCAGCAGCTTAATTGTGAGGGCGGGCACCTACGAGCAGTACTTC
V gene: TRBV7-9
clone size: .
CDR3 length: 16
D gene: .
J gene: TRBJ2-7

CDR3 protein: CASSSIGGVYNEQFF
CDR3 DNA: TGTGCCAGCTCATCGATCGGGGGGGTATACAATGAGCAGTTCTTC
V gene: TRBV18
clone size: .
CDR3 length: 15
D gene: TRBD2
J gene: TRBJ2-1

CDR3 protein: CSAERGDTIYF
CDR3 DNA: TGCAGTGCCGAGCGGGGGGACACCATATATTTT
V gene: TRBV20-1
clone size: .
CDR3 length: 11
D gene: .
J gene: TRBJ1-3

CDR3 protein: CASSNKGQGEWEKLFF
CDR3 DNA: TGTGCCAGCAGCAATAAGGGACAGGGAGAATGGGAAAAACTGTTTTTT
V gene: TRBV21-1
clone size: .
CDR3 length: 16
D gene: .
J gene: TRBJ1-4